The 27 T cell receptor beta chains below all came from one sample that was sequenced in a study of post-analysis software for immune sequencing data (dated by TCRdb to 2015 to 2017). Libraries were constructed by PCR. The sequencer listed for this sample is Illumina HiSeq 2500. To reduce PCR and sequencing biases, unique molecular identifiers were incorporated into the TCR beta cDNA libraries. TCRdb passed the public sequencing reads through fastp at Q25 and MiXCR, retaining productive beta sequences. CDR3 protein sequences are deduplicated, and each keeps its most common genes and DNA. The sample table holds about 770,000 distinct CDR3 sequences, of which roughly 46% were seen once. The top ten constitute just under 5% of the sample. General findings and caveats noted by the study authors: Four or five TRBV segments, including TRBV5-6, TRBV5-1 and TRBV20-1, were significantly more frequent in patients than controls.

Their specific antigens are unknown. Material: blood. The receptor set was obtained from a girl aged 5 to 17 with multiple sclerosis.

Note on this clonotype: The junction does not match germline at one end; this may be a read error. The V call is TRBV5-1, the J call TRBJ1-2, with D possibly matching TRBD1 (5 bases). The CDR3 covers 13 residues. The germline V gene has CDR1 SGHRS and CDR2 YFSETQ. CDR3 nucleotides: TGCGCCAGCAGCTTCGGGGGACCCTATGGCTTCACCTTC. It codes for CASSFGGPYGFTF.

As concerns this clonotype: Germline is not matched at one junction end, which may reflect a read error. The rearrangement joins TRBV7-2 to TRBJ2-1, with TRBD2 matching 11 bases. The CDR3 runs 20 residues. In germline, CDR1 is SGHTA, CDR2 FQGNSA. CDR3 DNA sequence: TGTGGCAGCAGCCCCCCCCCCGGTCTAGCGGGAGGTAAGGATTACAATGAGCAGTTCTTC. It codes for CGSSPPPGLAGGKDYNEQFF.

The V and J genes are TRBV29-1 and TRBJ2-4; 9 bases align to TRBD1. The DNA end lines up better with TRBJ2-7; the J call may be wrong. Germline assignment: CDR1 SQVTM and CDR2 ANQGSEA. There are 15 residues in the CDR3. The CDR3 DNA is TGCAGCGTTGAAGACCCCGGGACAGGGTCCTACGAGCAGTACTTC. It is translated as CSVEDPGTGSYEQYF.

V gene TRBV25-1 combines with J gene TRBJ2-3, with TRBD2 as a possible D gene (5 bases). The germline CDR1 and CDR2 sequences are MGHDK and SYGVNS. V lost 2 bases, J lost 3 bases, and 9 bases lay in between. This CDR3 is 14 amino acids long. Here the CDR3 reads CASSERRATDTQYF. The CDR3 DNA reads as TGTGCCAGCAGTGAAAGGCGGGCGACAGATACGCAGTATTTT.

The chain links TRBV19 to TRBJ1-1; maybe TRBD1 (6 bases). CDR1 is LNHDA and CDR2 is SQIVND in the germline V gene (reference sequence). The CDR3 has 14 amino acids. The V end lost 4 bases, the J end lost 4 bases, and 13 bases lay between the germline ends. The CDR3 sequence: CASSTRTESTEAFF. The CDR3 coding sequence is TGTGCCAGTAGTACACGGACAGAATCCACTGAAGCTTTCTTT.

This chain joins TRBV15 and TRBJ1-5, with a possible D match to TRBD1 (5 bases). Looked up from germline, CDR1 is LNHNV and CDR2 is YYDKDF (reference sequence). V gave up 0 bases and J gave up 3 bases, with 6 bases separating them. The CDR3 is 14 amino acids. CDR3 protein: CATSREGDNQPQHF. Written as DNA, the CDR3 is TGTGCCACCAGCAGAGAAGGGGACAATCAGCCCCAGCATTTT.

This sequence joins TRBV6-1 and TRBJ2-7, with 7 bases that match TRBD1. V was clipped by 3 bases and J by 3 bases; unmatched bases: 2. Germline CDR1 and CDR2: MNHNS and SASEGT. The CDR3 has 13 residues. The CDR3 nucleotides read TGTGCCAGCAGTGACGGGACAGACTACGAGCAGTACTTC. Amino acids: CASSDGTDYEQYF.

The genes are TRBV9 and TRBJ1-6; D is uncertain. The germline CDR1 and CDR2 sequences are SGDLS and YYNGEE. V was shortened by 3 bases and J by 3 bases, with 4 bases between the two germline ends. There are 13 residues in the CDR3. CDR3 nucleotides: TGTGCCAGCAGCGACCTCTATAATTCACCCCTCCACTTT. It codes for CASSDLYNSPLHF.

The V gene is TRBV29-1, the J gene TRBJ2-2, with a possible D match to TRBD1 (6 bases). The CDR3 sequence is 16 residues long. Germline lookup yields CDR1 SQVTM and CDR2 ANQGSEA. V gave up 4 bases and J gave up 0 bases, with 15 bases separating them. CDR3 sequence reads: CSVVSVGTPNTGELFF. CDR3 coding DNA: TGCAGCGTTGTTTCGGTCGGGACACCGAACACCGGGGAGCTGTTTTTT.

The gene calls are TRBV5-6 and TRBJ1-2; a weak D match, TRBD1 (6 bases). The CDR3 length is 12 residues. Between the trimmed V and J ends, which lost 4 bases and 7 bases, there was a span of 11 bases. The germline CDR1 and CDR2 sequences are SGHDT and YYEEEE. Here the CDR3 reads CASSQRTAGYTF. Written as DNA, the CDR3 is TGTGCCAGCAGCCAGAGGACAGCTGGCTACACCTTC. The full variable domain, rest sourced from reference TRBV5-6 and TRBJ1-2, is DAGVTQSPTHLIKTRGQQVTLRCSPKSGHDTVSWYQQALGQGPQFIFQYYEEEERQRGNFPDRFSGHQFPNYSSELNVNALLLGDSALYLCASSQRTAGYTFGSGTRLTVV.

The V and J genes are TRBV7-9 and TRBJ1-4; TRBD1 is a possible D gene (6 bases). The germline V gene has CDR1 SEHNR and CDR2 FQNEAQ (reference sequence). V gave up 5 bases and J gave up 3 bases, with 10 bases separating them. This CDR3 contains 14 residues. CDR3 DNA sequence: TGTGCCAGCAGCACGGGACACGCTAATGAAAAACTGTTTTTT. As protein: CASSTGHANEKLFF.

This chain uses TRBV20-1 with TRBJ1-1; D is unclear. Trimming pared 3 bases from V and 8 bases from J, leaving 13 bases between. Germline V gene lookup returns CDR1 DFQATT and CDR2 SNEGSKA (reference sequence). This CDR3 has 12 residues. The CDR3 nucleotides read TGCAGTGCTAGTGGGCCCCTGGGGGAAGCTTTCTTT. It translates to CSASGPLGEAFF.

The J gene is TRBJ2-5, the V gene TRBV25-1; 9 positions match TRBD1. The DNA end is a closer match to TRBJ2-7, so the J assignment may be wrong. Germline V lookup: CDR1 MGHDK, CDR2 SYGVNS. There are 15 residues in the CDR3. CDR3 nucleotide sequence: TGTGCCAGCAGTGATCAACAGGGGGCTGGTTACGAGCAGTACTTC. This gives the protein CASSDQQGAGYEQYF.

V is TRBV4-2 and J is TRBJ2-1; D gene uncertain. Germline CDR1 is LGHNA and CDR2 is YNFKEQ. The CDR3 has 17 amino acids. Trimming removed 4 bases from V and 6 bases from J, with 22 bases in between. CDR3 sequence: CASSPPMGKRISNEQFF. In DNA, the CDR3 is TGTGCCAGCAGCCCTCCAATGGGTAAGAGAATTAGCAATGAGCAGTTCTTC.

The rearrangement uses TRBV20-1 and TRBJ2-7; no definite D call. Deletions cut 3 bases from V and 0 bases from J, with 12 bases between. CDR3 size: 14 residues. Germline assignment: CDR1 DFQATT and CDR2 SNEGSKA (reference sequence). CDR3 DNA sequence: TGCAGTGCTAGTTTAGTTAGATCCTCCTACGAGCAGTACTTC. This gives the protein CSASLVRSSYEQYF.

The chain carries TRBV4-3 and TRBJ1-1; D is unresolved. V lost 0 bases, J lost 3 bases, and 14 bases lay in between. CDR1 and CDR2 from the germline V gene are LGHNA and YSLEER. The CDR3 has 16 amino acids. CDR3 bases: TGCGCCAGCAGCCAAGACTATCTATTGGAGGACACTGAAGCTTTCTTT. Its protein is CASSQDYLLEDTEAFF.

This clonotype has more than one count but fewer than ten. The chain employs TRBV30 and TRBJ2-3, with 8 bases lining up with TRBD2. Germline V lookup: CDR1 GTSNPN, CDR2 SVGIG (reference sequence). There are 17 residues in the CDR3. With V trimmed by 3 bases and J by 2 bases, 13 bases remained unmatched. The CDR3: CAWRPDHGRVSTDTQYF. The CDR3 DNA is TGTGCCTGGAGGCCCGACCACGGGAGGGTTTCCACAGATACGCAGTATTTT.

This chain joins TRBV29-1 and TRBJ2-1; tentatively, D is TRBD2 (6 bases). This CDR3 has 12 amino acids. From germline, CDR1 is SQVTM and CDR2 ANQGSEA. V was trimmed by 0 bases and J by 15 bases, leaving 15 bases between them. The CDR3 DNA sequence: TGCAGCGTTGAAGATGGTACCGGGAGCCGGTTCTTC. Amino acid sequence: CSVEDGTGSRFF.

The chain links TRBV6-5 to TRBJ1-2, with unresolved D. The V gene's germline CDR1 is MNHEY and CDR2 SVGAGI. With 3 bases removed from V and 0 bases from J, the gap between germline ends came to 17 bases. This CDR3 contains 17 residues. The CDR3 DNA sequence: TGTGCCAGCAGTTATTGGGATAGAGTTGAGGCTAACTATGGCTACACCTTC. This gives the protein CASSYWDRVEANYGYTF.

The rearrangement joins TRBV3-1 to TRBJ1-1, with a weak D call TRBD1 (5 bases). The CDR3 runs to 17 residues. With 8 bases removed from V and 5 bases from J, the gap between germline ends came to 27 bases. The germline CDR1 and CDR2 sequences are LGHDT and YNNKEL (reference sequence). The CDR3: CASELFGGRGAGTEAFF. The CDR3 DNA sequence: TGTGCCAGCGAACTCTTCGGGGGGAGGGGCGCGGGGACTGAAGCTTTCTTT.

V is TRBV7-9 and J is TRBJ1-2; D gene uncertain. The CDR3 runs 13 residues. Germline lookup yields CDR1 SEHNR and CDR2 FQNEAQ (reference sequence). V was clipped by 0 bases and J by 8 bases, with 10 bases between them. CDR3 in amino acids: CASSLAHADGYTF. The CDR3 DNA sequence: TGTGCCAGCAGCTTAGCGCACGCGGACGGCTACACCTTC.

The chain uses TRBV5-1 and TRBJ2-1; D remains unclear. CDR1 is SGHRS and CDR2 is YFSETQ in the germline V gene. Between the trimmed V and J ends, which lost 7 bases and 7 bases, there was a span of 18 bases. This CDR3 region has 14 residues. The CDR3 DNA sequence: TGCGCCAGCTTCGGCTCCCCGCTGGCAAATGAGCAGTTCTTC. Translated, it gives CASFGSPLANEQFF.

The genes are TRBV28 and TRBJ2-7; 11 bases are shared with TRBD1. V gave up 6 bases and J gave up 3 bases; unmatched junction bases: 7. The germline V gene encodes CDR1 MDHEN and CDR2 SYDVKM. The CDR3 contains 15 residues. CDR3 in DNA: TGTGCCAGCAGCATGGGGGGGACAGGGGGCTACGAGCAGTACTTC. Translating gives CASSMGGTGGYEQYF.

The V gene is TRBV7-2, the J gene TRBJ2-1; 8 bases match TRBD2. V was pared by 4 bases and J by 0 bases, with 5 bases of the junction left unmatched. Germline V gene sequence: CDR1 SGHTA, CDR2 FQGNSA. There are 16 residues in the CDR3. The CDR3 nucleotides read TGTGCCAGCAGCTCAGAGAGCGGGAGCTCCTACAATGAGCAGTTCTTC. The encoded protein is CASSSESGSSYNEQFF. Full variable domain (rest looked up from reference TRBV7-2 and TRBJ2-1): GAGVSQSPSNKVTEKGKDVELRCDPISGHTALYWYRQSLGQGLEFLIYFQGNSAPDKSGLPSDRFSAERTGGSVSTLTIQRTQQEDSAVYLCASSSESGSSYNEQFFGPGTRLTVL.

This clonotype showed up just a few times. At one end, the junction sequence differs from germline, possibly due to a read error. The genes are TRBV6-1 and TRBJ2-2; D unclear. Germline V gene lookup returns CDR1 MNHNS and CDR2 SASEGT. The CDR3 runs to 13 residues. The CDR3 DNA is TGTGCCAGCGGTGAGCTGAACACCGGGGAGCTGTTTTTT. Amino acids: CASGELNTGELFF.

V is TRBV5-1 and J is TRBJ2-5; maybe TRBD2 (5 bases). The J call may be mistaken, given a closer DNA end match to TRBJ2-7. The CDR3 has 15 residues. CDR1 is SGHRS and CDR2 is YFSETQ in the germline V gene. The CDR3, as DNA: TGCGCCAGCAGTCGGGAACTTGGCGCTGGTTACGAGCAGTACTTC. Protein: CASSRELGAGYEQYF.

V gene TRBV3-1 combines with J gene TRBJ2-7, with D maybe TRBD1 (5 bases). The CDR3 is 14 residues long. Germline V gene sequence: CDR1 LGHDT, CDR2 YNNKEL (reference sequence). Trimming cost V 2 bases and J 1 base, with 9 bases left between them. The CDR3, as DNA: TGTGCCAGCAGCCAAAGCCGACAGTCCTACGAGCAGTACTTC. It translates to CASSQSRQSYEQYF.